Given below is one TCR beta chain in context. This clonotype was recorded many times. What antigen it recognizes has not been identified. There are no base qualities to consult, and no much larger clone falls within one base. This specimen belongs to a study of blood T cells in healthy people across ages (dated by TCRdb to the mid-2010s). The study in broad terms: In model experiments, roughly one uniquely barcoded TCR beta cDNA molecule per two T cells was captured by template switching. The study measured age-related changes in TCR beta repertoire diversity using deep sequencing normalized with unique cDNA molecular identifiers. Four age groups were formed from the donors: young (average approximately 17 years), middle-aged (approximately 42), aged (more than 55) and long-lived (about 80). To avoid experimental bias, donors of different ages were randomly spread across the sequencing lanes. Using the same blood draw, the study looked at two additional independent replicas of 1 million unique cDNA reads for two donors, one aged 18 to 30 and the other aged 80 or older.

The paper as a whole reports these results and caveats: Total diversity estimates from one million sequenced T cells were considered lower bounds and underestimates. There was a strong correlation between observed TCR beta diversity and the percentage of naive T cells measured by flow cytometry. Because donor CMV infection status was unknown, age-related changes in expanded clonotypes were potentially confounded. The long-lived group showed more naive CD4+ T cells, fewer expanded clones and increased TCR diversity than the aged group, suggesting age selection. As age increased, observed TCR beta diversity per million T cells dropped in a roughly linear way, and a significant reduction was already evident by age 40. Conclusive comparison of naive and antigen-experienced compartments was prevented by the profiling of bulk unsorted PBMCs.

The V end gives up 1 base and the J end 3 bases, leaving 5 bases in the junction not matched to a gene. Taken from the germline V gene (reference sequence), the CDR1 and CDR2 loops are PRHDT and FYEKMQ. Spanning cysteine to phenylalanine, the CDR3 consists of 16 amino acids. Only the CDR3 region is kept as DNA, spanning 48 bases read in frame from base 1. Systemically healthy Caucasian individuals from Russia, around 38 in total and aged roughly 6 to 100 years, were included as donors. Each donor gave ten milliliters of peripheral blood, drawn into EDTA-treated Vacutainer tubes. PBMCs were isolated by Ficoll-Paque density-gradient centrifugation, with at least 7 million obtained per sample. Trizol reagent was used to extract total RNA from PBMCs, with at least 5.5 micrograms per sample. For every donor, an aliquot of PBMCs went through flow cytometry to measure the percentages of naive CD45RAhigh/CD27high T cells.

The library was prepared using 5' RACE. Reads for this sample came from an Illumina HiSeq 2500. A second about 7 to 11 cycle PCR used a sample-barcoded 5' primer and a J-beta primer mix. Each TCR beta cDNA molecule received a unique molecular identifier from a template-switch 5' adaptor carrying 12 random nucleotides. Each sample yielded at least 3 million CDR3-containing paired-end reads. The Mint cDNA synthesis kit, primed by a TRBC-specific oligonucleotide, was used to synthesize first-strand cDNA from all RNA. Following uracil-DNA glycosylase treatment, all cDNA underwent a first 18-cycle PCR with the universal primers M1SS and BC2_uni_R. The paper's processing steps were these. For normalization, 1 million high-quality reads were randomly selected from each sample, with every read carrying a distinct molecular identifier. Reads sharing molecular identifiers were discarded rather than binned into consensus sequences. MiTCR, with a Q25 quality threshold and the strictest error-elimination algorithm, was used for CDR3 identification, clonotype clustering and error correction. A nonparametric unseen species model with Euler transformation was used to estimate a lower bound on total TCR beta diversity. Through fastp at Q25 and MiXCR, TCRdb rebuilt clones from the public reads, retaining in-frame beta chains. A single entry per CDR3 protein holds the most common genes and DNA from its merged rows. TCRdb, rather than the study authors, made the V and J calls. This sample gives about 1,600,000 distinct CDR3 sequences in total; about 40% of them show up just once. The ten biggest clones cover 7.9% of the sample.

This chain is built from TRBV13 and TRBJ2-7, with 11 middle bases fitting TRBD2. Specimen: blood. The sequence was obtained from a woman aged 18-35 years in good health. For the CDR3, the sequence is CASSLEGTSGYYEQYF. The nucleotide sequence is given as TGTGCCAGCAGCTTAGAAGGGACTAGCGGATACTACGAGCAGTACTTC.